These 15 T cell receptor beta chains came from one sample sequenced in a study of T cell repertoires in cytomegalovirus infection (dated by TCRdb to the late 2010s). Sequencer: Illumina HiSeq 1500. Clones were called with MiXCR by TCRdb after fastp trimmed the public reads at Q25, and only in-frame beta chains were retained. Every CDR3 protein is listed once, alongside the most common genes and DNA of its rows. The table for this sample lists 700,000 to 950,000 distinct CDR3 sequences; 32% of them were counted only once. The top ten hold roughly 12% of the sample. For these TCRs, the target antigens are not known. Read against the paper, the sample's treatment or condition label means: in vitro stimulation with specific CMV peptide epitopes to enrich CMV-specific T cells. The input for sequencing was cultured CD8+ T cells from PBMCs, taken from culture after CMV antigen stimulation. The receptors here all came from a human donor in good health (CMV status not recorded). Some clones in this sample may be carry-over from other donors' samples.

This clonotype was observed a handful of times. The chain links TRBV15 to TRBJ1-1, with D possibly TRBD1 on 5 matching bases. From germline, CDR1 is LNHNV and CDR2 YYDKDF (reference sequence). CDR3 length: 14 residues. The germline V and J ends were trimmed by 5 bases and 1 base, with 11 bases remaining between them. The CDR3 DNA follows: TGTGCCACCAGCGGGGGGAGGGGGAACACTGAAGCTTTCTTT. It specifies CATSGGRGNTEAFF.

This clonotype was counted between two and nine times. The rearrangement links TRBV27 to TRBJ1-6; possibly TRBD1 for D (5 bases). Trimming shortened V by 4 bases and J by 9 bases, and 13 bases separated the two germline ends. Germline V gives CDR1 MNHEY, CDR2 SMNVEV (reference sequence). This CDR3 spans 14 amino acids. The CDR3 spells CASSSGTRGSPLHF. The CDR3 nucleotides are TGTGCCAGCAGTTCCGGGACCCGTGGTTCACCCCTCCACTTT.

V gene TRBV27 combines with J gene TRBJ1-2, with TRBD1 identical over 8 bases. The CDR3 sequence is 15 residues long. Germline CDR1 and CDR2: MNHEY and SMNVEV (reference sequence). The J segment lost 4 bases and the V segment lost 2 bases, leaving 6 bases of the junction unmatched. This chain's CDR3 is CASSLSQGALYGYTF. The CDR3 bases are TGTGCCAGCAGTTTAAGCCAGGGGGCCCTCTATGGCTACACCTTC.

This clonotype was seen only a few times. The rearrangement links TRBV18 to TRBJ2-7, with D perhaps TRBD2 (5 bases). The CDR3 runs 15 residues. V lost 3 bases, J lost 5 bases, and 17 bases lay in between. Germline CDR1 KGHSH, CDR2 LQKENI. The CDR3 loop reads CASSPTPGNYDEQYF. In DNA form, the CDR3 reads TGTGCCAGCTCACCGACTCCGGGAAACTACGACGAGCAGTACTTC.

This clonotype was seen more than once but under ten times. As DNA, the CDR3 is TGTGCCAGCAGGAAGGGGGTATCTCTGGATACGCAGTATTTT. This translates into CASRKGVSLDTQYF. The V call is TRBV7-2, the J call TRBJ2-3, with D perhaps matching TRBD1 (6 bases). The V end was cut by 6 bases, the J end by 6 bases, with 16 bases between. The CDR3 has 14 residues. From germline, CDR1 is SGHTA and CDR2 FQGNSA.

This clonotype was detected ten times or more. The gene calls are TRBV28 and TRBJ2-5; maybe TRBD2 (6 bases). Germline V gene lookup returns CDR1 MDHEN and CDR2 SYDVKM. The CDR3 has 14 residues. V dropped 2 bases and J dropped 4 bases, with 11 bases sitting between them. The CDR3 reads CASSLRAGLETQYF. CDR3 nucleotides: TGTGCCAGCAGTTTACGCGCGGGGCTAGAGACCCAGTACTTC.

This clonotype has only a few counts. The chain uses TRBV6-1 and TRBJ2-1; 12 positions agree with TRBD2. CDR1 and CDR2 from the germline V gene are MNHNS and SASEGT. This CDR3 has 13 residues. V shed 8 bases and J 13 bases; nucleotides not matched to a gene: 9. CDR3 DNA: TGTGCCAGCTCCGAGGCTAGCGGGGGGGCTCAGTTCTTC. It is translated as CASSEASGGAQFF.

To note about this clonotype: A much larger clone lies a single base off, so this may be a read error. The chain employs TRBV7-9 and TRBJ2-1, with D possibly matching TRBD1 (5 bases). Per germline, CDR1 SEHNR and CDR2 FQNEAQ (reference sequence). The CDR3 spans 13 residues. With 2 bases removed from V and 11 bases from J, the gap between germline ends came to 13 bases. Written as DNA, the CDR3 is TGTGCCAGCAGCTTAACCGCCGGACATAAGCAGTTCTTC. Residues: CASSLTAGHKQFF.

This clonotype has just a few counts. This chain joins TRBV6-2 or TRBV6-3 and TRBJ2-3; perhaps TRBD2 as D (5 bases). This CDR3 is 17 amino acids long. Germline CDR1 MNHEY, CDR2 SVGEGT. Deletions cut 2 bases from V and 3 bases from J, with 18 bases between. CDR3 DNA: TGTGCCAGCAGTTACATTCAAGCGGAATCCCGGACAGATACGCAGTATTTT. It specifies CASSYIQAESRTDTQYF.

V gene TRBV5-1 combines with J gene TRBJ2-7, with D perhaps TRBD1 or TRBD2 (5 bases each). The length of the CDR3 is 13 residues. V was clipped by 4 bases and J by 3 bases, with 11 bases between them. Germline V gene sequence: CDR1 SGHRS, CDR2 YFSETQ. CDR3 in DNA: TGCGCCAGCAGCCAGGGACCGAACTACGAGCAGTACGTC. It translates to CASSQGPNYEQYV.

This clonotype was detected a few times. The chain is built from TRBV6-1 and TRBJ2-1, with 10 bases matching TRBD2. The CDR3 sequence is 14 residues long. Germline V gives CDR1 MNHNS, CDR2 SASEGT. V shed 1 base and J 15 bases; nucleotides not matched to a gene: 9. The CDR3 spells CASSEVSSGGPGFF. In DNA, the CDR3 is TGTGCCAGCAGTGAAGTTTCTAGCGGGGGCCCCGGGTTCTTC.

This rearrangement joins TRBV5-5 to TRBJ2-5; 7 positions match TRBD1. Germline V gene sequence: CDR1 SGHKS, CDR2 YYEKEE (reference sequence). There are 17 residues in the CDR3. The V and J ends lost 3 bases and 5 bases, in that order; junction bases with no gene match: 16. CDR3 nucleotides: TGTGCCAGCAGCTCGATTAAATCCCCGGGACAGCGGGAGACCCAGTACTTC. Translated: CASSSIKSPGQRETQYF.

This rearrangement joins TRBV3-1 to TRBJ2-1, with D unclear. Germline V gene data show CDR1 as LGHDT and CDR2 as YNNKEL (reference sequence). V shed 3 bases and J shed 8 bases, with 23 bases lying between them. This CDR3 is built from 17 residues. The CDR3 nucleotides read TGTGCCAGCAGCCAGGGTCCTTCAAGGGTATTAATCGATGAGCAGTTCTTC. It codes for CASSQGPSRVLIDEQFF.

This clonotype has a handful of counts. The V and J genes are TRBV15 and TRBJ2-7; no reliable D call. Germline V gives CDR1 LNHNV, CDR2 YYDKDF (reference sequence). The CDR3 covers 14 residues. Between the trimmed V and J ends, which lost 0 bases and 3 bases, there was a span of 9 bases. Here the CDR3 DNA reads TGTGCCACCAGCAGAGATATGGCCTACTACGAGCAGTACTTC. Translated, it gives CATSRDMAYYEQYF.

This clonotype has only a few counts. This chain joins TRBV27 and TRBJ2-1; D is perhaps TRBD1 or TRBD2 (5 bases each). Germline CDR1 MNHEY, CDR2 SMNVEV (reference sequence). CDR3 length: 15 amino acids. Trimming shortened V by 7 bases and J by 4 bases, and 17 bases separated the two germline ends. The CDR3 coding sequence is TGTGCCAGCATCCCGGGGTCGGGGCGGTACAATGAGCAGTTCTTC. Translating it yields CASIPGSGRYNEQFF.